The 2 T cell receptor beta chains presented below share a single source sample, sequenced in a study of T cell responses to AZD1222 COVID-19 vaccine. Here immunoSEQ multiplex PCR was the method, and the copy in TCRdb shows in-frame clones only, minus some. The table lists roughly 83,000 clones, roughly 83% of them singletons. Source: peripheral blood, taken on day 0 of AZD1222 vaccination. These receptors were obtained from an adult in good health.

The chain joins TRBV19 to TRBJ2-2, with a possible D match to TRBD2 (5 bases). V dropped 7 bases and J dropped 4 bases, with 16 bases sitting between them. The CDR3 loop spans 15 amino acids. The germline V gene encodes CDR1 LNHDA and CDR2 SQIVND (reference sequence). CDR3 nucleotide sequence: TGTGCCAGTAACCCGACCCCGGCGGGCACCGGGGAGCTGTTTTTT. Its translation is CASNPTPAGTGELFF.

V gene TRBV7-8 combines with J gene TRBJ2-1, with D possibly TRBD2 on 6 matching bases. Germline V lookup: CDR1 SGHVS, CDR2 FQNEAQ. Trimming pared 6 bases from V and 6 bases from J, leaving 18 bases between. The CDR3 spans 15 residues. The CDR3 reads CASRLAGLASNEQFF. The CDR3 coding sequence is TGTGCCAGCAGACTTGCGGGACTGGCTTCCAATGAGCAGTTCTTC.